The clone carrying this T cell receptor beta chain was seen ten or more times. Its antigen is unidentified. Amplification targeted the TCR beta CDR3 regions, with RNA transcripts as the source material. The workflow started with a first-round RT-PCR run with HTBI primers and then moved on to a second-round multiplex PCR. TCRdb recomputed calls from the multiplex PCR reads with MiXCR, one row per CDR3 protein. The sample holds approximately 210,000 distinct CDR3 sequences; 20% to 25% are singletons and the top ten take roughly 39%. The sample is drawn from a study of Graves' ophthalmopathy and Graves' hyperthyroidism. The study, taken as a whole, reports: Most thyroid clonotypes expanded beyond 0.001 frequency were also found in blood.

Other autoimmune diseases, uncontrolled infections, pregnancy or lactation ruled patients out of participation. As the starting material, approximately 10 ml of fresh peripheral blood yielded the PBMCs. Trimming shortened V by 5 bases and J by 5 bases, and 16 bases separated the two germline ends. Germline V CDR1 and CDR2: SGHTA, FQGNSA. The CDR3 has 15 amino acids. The TCR originated in a woman between 50 and 59 years old with Graves' ophthalmopathy. The material sequenced was peripheral blood. The chain employs TRBV7-2 and TRBJ1-3; D perhaps matches TRBD1 (6 bases). The CDR3 bases are TGTGCCAGCAGCGTAACAACAGGGACTAGAAACACCATATATTTT. It translates to CASSVTTGTRNTIYF.